These T cell receptor beta chains were read from a single sample in a study of blood T cell repertoires in COVID-19. Sequenced by immunoSEQ multiplex PCR; TCRdb stores in-frame clones only, minus some. The repertoire holds tens of thousands of clones, approximately 70% seen once, with 8.5% to 9% in the top ten. The specimen sequenced was peripheral blood. The receptors derive from a woman aged 70-85 years with acute or convalescent COVID-19. The conserved cysteine and the conserved F or W are not part of the CDR3 here. Fields, in order: D gene, V gene, CDR3 protein. D genes are given only for firm matches.

D gene: .
V gene: TRBV5-1
CDR3 protein: ASSSGAQYYGYT

D gene: TRBD1
V gene: TRBV4-3
CDR3 protein: ASSQRDRPTYEQY

D gene: .
V gene: TRBV3-1/TRBV3-2
CDR3 protein: ASSQDYGDYGYT

D gene: TRBD1
V gene: TRBV5-8
CDR3 protein: ASSPTTGWNQPQH

D gene: .
V gene: TRBV10-3
CDR3 protein: AIRAAGGGHTEAF

D gene: TRBD1
V gene: TRBV3-1/TRBV3-2
CDR3 protein: ASSPLGRDSNYGYT

D gene: TRBD2
V gene: TRBV7-9
CDR3 protein: ASTPPGTSGGAGEQF

D gene: TRBD2
V gene: TRBV5-1
CDR3 protein: ASSLDRTSGGGELF

D gene: TRBD1
V gene: TRBV2
CDR3 protein: ASRDRANEKLF

D gene: TRBD1
V gene: TRBV18
CDR3 protein: ASAEGALSYNEQF

D gene: .
V gene: TRBV1
CDR3 protein: TSSPEVASGSYEQY

D gene: .
V gene: TRBV21-1
CDR3 protein: ASSSLGTRTPDYEQY

D gene: .
V gene: TRBV10-2
CDR3 protein: ASSESGGRGGTNEKLF

D gene: TRBD2
V gene: TRBV5-1
CDR3 protein: ASSLRRETTNTGELF

D gene: TRBD2
V gene: TRBV18
CDR3 protein: ASSPGTSGRNEQF

D gene: TRBD1
V gene: TRBV18
CDR3 protein: ASSPKGAENEKLF

D gene: TRBD2
V gene: TRBV5-4
CDR3 protein: ASSFGARGQETQY

D gene: TRBD1
V gene: TRBV18
CDR3 protein: ASSPRDRGQKGEQF

D gene: .
V gene: TRBV7-2
CDR3 protein: ASSLVLDNEQF

D gene: TRBD1
V gene: TRBV7-2
CDR3 protein: ASSWTGTGAYEQY

D gene: .
V gene: TRBV19
CDR3 protein: ASSTRGGDHSPLH

D gene: TRBD1
V gene: TRBV28
CDR3 protein: ASSLYGTGENGYT

D gene: .
V gene: TRBV5-1
CDR3 protein: ASSLAPGANQPQH

D gene: TRBD1
V gene: TRBV28
CDR3 protein: ASTRGTGGYEKLF

D gene: .
V gene: TRBV29-1
CDR3 protein: SVEGAPSRTDTQY

D gene: TRBD1
V gene: TRBV2
CDR3 protein: ASSSPGTGVNTEAF

D gene: TRBD2
V gene: TRBV3-1/TRBV3-2
CDR3 protein: ASRPTLAGYEQY

D gene: TRBD1
V gene: TRBV7-8
CDR3 protein: ASSRGQGSNQPQH

D gene: TRBD1
V gene: TRBV5-1
CDR3 protein: ASSATGMTDTQY

D gene: TRBD1
V gene: TRBV10-3
CDR3 protein: AIGGQGAANYGYT

D gene: .
V gene: TRBV10-1
CDR3 protein: ASSEGGGRADTQY

D gene: TRBD2
V gene: TRBV7-2
CDR3 protein: ASSSWTSSEQY

D gene: .
V gene: TRBV30
CDR3 protein: AWRADVAEAF

D gene: .
V gene: TRBV6-5
CDR3 protein: ASKPGGGQPYEQY

D gene: .
V gene: TRBV3-1/TRBV3-2
CDR3 protein: ASSQRTRDSSGYT

D gene: .
V gene: TRBV7-2
CDR3 protein: ASEPTQGGNTIY

D gene: .
V gene: TRBV28
CDR3 protein: ASRTPHDSSSYEQY

D gene: TRBD2
V gene: TRBV7-2
CDR3 protein: ASSITSGETQY